This entry concerns a single TCR beta chain. What it binds is unknown. This entry comes from a study of radiotherapy plus CTLA-4 blockade in lung cancer. Turning to the study itself: Objective responses arose in roughly 17% of patients, and around 30% experienced disease control. Regarding the study as a whole: Subsequent to radiotherapy plus ipilimumab, tumor-derived TCR clones underwent expansion in blood.

The repertoire was sequenced with immunoSEQ multiplex PCR; TCRdb's copy has only in-frame clones and lacks some. Counted here are about 78,000 clones, approximately 84% occurring once; the ten biggest clones make up 2% to 2.5%. Patients had chemo-refractory metastatic non-small-cell lung cancer and received focal radiation plus CTLA-4 blockade that used ipilimumab. This specimen consisted of peripheral blood, obtained from a patient treated with radiotherapy plus ipilimumab. The origin of this receptor is a human donor with non-small cell lung cancer who had a partial response to radiotherapy plus ipilimumab.

CDR3 region: CASSLGGQNTEAFF. CDR3 in DNA: TGTGCCAGCAGCTTAGGAGGGCAGAACACTGAAGCTTTCTTT. The V gene is TRBV11-3, the J gene TRBJ1-1, with D hard to call. The CDR3 is 14 residues long. The germline V gene has CDR1 SGHNT and CDR2 YENEEA. The ends were cut back, 1 base at V and 1 base at J, with 7 bases in the middle.